One sample yielded the 13 T cell receptor beta chains listed below, sequenced in a study of blood T cell repertoires in COVID-19. TCRdb's copy holds only in-frame clones and misses some; the assay was immunoSEQ multiplex PCR. This repertoire shows fewer than 150,000 clones, 88% found once; its top ten account for approximately 10%. Sequencing was carried out using peripheral blood. The receptors here all came from a man aged 50 to 60 with active or convalescent COVID-19.

The chain joins TRBV5-1 to TRBJ2-3, with no clear D. Deletions cut 3 bases from V and 2 bases from J, with 13 bases between. Germline V gene data show CDR1 as SGHRS and CDR2 as YFSETQ. The CDR3 has 15 residues. The CDR3 region is CASSSSAPPTDTQYF. Written as DNA, the CDR3 is TGCGCCAGCAGCTCCAGCGCGCCCCCCACAGATACGCAGTATTTT.

V and J are TRBV9 and TRBJ2-7, with 7 nucleotides matching TRBD1. This CDR3 has 15 amino acids. V trimming: 0 bases; J trimming: 0 bases; junction bases outside the gene matches: 3. The germline V gene encodes CDR1 SGDLS and CDR2 YYNGEE. The CDR3 sequence is CASSVGGGISYEQYF. In DNA form, the CDR3 reads TGTGCCAGCAGCGTAGGAGGGGGCATCTCCTACGAGCAGTACTTC.

The gene calls are TRBV4-1 and TRBJ1-4; 7 nucleotides match TRBD1. The CDR3 consists of 14 residues. J was trimmed by 4 bases and V by 8 bases; bases with no gene match: 7. Germline V gene data show CDR1 as MGHRA and CDR2 as YSYEKL. CDR3: CASGNRDSNEKLFF. CDR3 bases: TGCGCCAGCGGAAACCGGGACAGTAATGAAAAACTGTTTTTT.

The V and J genes are TRBV7-8 and TRBJ2-3; 12 bases match TRBD2. Trimming cost V 4 bases and J 5 bases; bases outside gene matches: 13. The germline CDR1 and CDR2 sequences are SGHVS and FQNEAQ. This CDR3 comprises 18 residues. The CDR3 nucleotides are TGTGCCAGCAGCTCACGGGCTAGCGGGAGGGCCCGGGGAGATACGCAGTATTTT. It codes for CASSSRASGRARGDTQYF. Together with reference TRBV7-8 and TRBJ2-3, the CDR3 gives the full variable domain: GAGVSQSPRYKVAKRGQDVALRCDPISGHVSLFWYQQALGQGPEFLTYFQNEAQLDKSGLPSDRFFAERPEGSVSTLKIQRTQQEDSAVYLCASSSRASGRARGDTQYFGPGTRLTVL.

V is TRBV7-9 and J is TRBJ1-6; possibly TRBD1 for D (5 bases). V was trimmed by 5 bases and J by 6 bases, leaving 14 bases between them. The CDR3 loop spans 15 amino acids. Per the germline V gene, CDR1 is SEHNR and CDR2 is FQNEAQ (reference sequence). The CDR3 DNA sequence: TGTGCCAGCAGCGAGACCGGGACTGCTAATTCACCCCTCCACTTT. This codes for CASSETGTANSPLHF.

The CDR3 protein is CASSLKRQGLMNTEAFF. The CDR3 DNA reads TGCGCCAGCAGCTTAAAAAGACAGGGGTTAATGAACACTGAAGCTTTCTTT. This chain connects TRBV5-1 to TRBJ1-1, with 8 bases lining up with TRBD1. After removal of 2 bases from V and 0 bases from J, the junction contained 9 bases not matched to a gene. Germline loops: CDR1 SGHRS, CDR2 YFSETQ. CDR3 length equals 17 residues.

The chain couples TRBV7-9 to TRBJ2-5, with TRBD2 as a possible D gene (6 bases). CDR3 length: 12 amino acids. Germline V gives CDR1 SEHNR, CDR2 FQNEAQ (reference sequence). Trimming shortened V by 5 bases and J by 5 bases, and 9 bases separated the two germline ends. CDR3 residues: CASSPAGETQYF. CDR3 nucleotides: TGTGCCAGCAGCCCGGCGGGGGAGACCCAGTACTTC.

This chain joins TRBV6-5 and TRBJ2-3; D is perhaps TRBD2 (5 bases). The germline CDR1 and CDR2 sequences are MNHEY and SVGAGI. Trimming removed 6 bases from V and 0 bases from J, with 10 bases in between. This CDR3 region has 14 residues. CDR3 bases: TGTGCCAGCAGAATTGGCGGGAGCACAGATACGCAGTATTTT. Encoded protein: CASRIGGSTDTQYF.

The rearrangement joins TRBV19 to TRBJ1-1; 7 positions match TRBD1. This CDR3 has 17 residues. CDR1 is LNHDA and CDR2 is SQIVND in the germline V gene (reference sequence). V was pared by 1 base and J by 4 bases, with 12 bases of the junction left unmatched. This CDR3 reads CASSIGTGQPSGTEAFF. CDR3 nucleotides: TGTGCCAGTAGTATAGGAACGGGACAGCCTTCGGGCACTGAAGCTTTCTTT.

The chain recombines TRBV29-1 with TRBJ1-2, with D unresolved. CDR1 is SQVTM and CDR2 is ANQGSEA in the germline V gene. The CDR3 covers 14 residues. Trimming took 4 bases from V and 0 from J, leaving 12 bases between them. CDR3 residues: CSVAGRRSNYGYTF. The CDR3 bases are TGCAGCGTTGCCGGCAGGAGGTCTAACTATGGCTACACCTTC.

The V gene is TRBV5-1, the J gene TRBJ2-5; D gene ambiguous. V dropped 1 base and J dropped 2 bases, with 9 bases sitting between them. The CDR3 loop spans 14 amino acids. CDR1 and CDR2 from the germline V gene are SGHRS and YFSETQ. CDR3 coding DNA: TGCGCCAGCAGCTTGTGGGCCGGACAAGAGACCCAGTACTTC. Translating it yields CASSLWAGQETQYF.

The chain has TRBV5-5 and TRBJ2-7, with TRBD1 matching over 12 bases. V lost 0 bases and J lost 4; bases outside the gene matches: 2. The CDR3 runs to 15 residues. Germline V gene data show CDR1 as SGHKS and CDR2 as YYEKEE (reference sequence). CDR3 nucleotide sequence: TGTGCCAGCAGCTTGGGGGGACAGGGGGCTTACGAGCAGTACTTC. Translating gives CASSLGGQGAYEQYF.

The CDR3 DNA follows: TGCGCCAGCAGCCGAGCAGCGGGAGTGGCAGATACGCAGTATTTT. Its protein is CASSRAAGVADTQYF. The chain recombines TRBV5-1 with TRBJ2-3; the match to TRBD2 covers 8 bases. The CDR3 has 15 residues. CDR1 is SGHRS, CDR2 YFSETQ, per germline. V was clipped by 4 bases and J by 4 bases; unmatched bases: 8.